This T cell receptor beta chain was sequenced in a study of shared clonotypes between healthy human individuals. Overall study findings and caveats: Measured sharing among donors was expected to vary with sequencing depth.

Only in-frame clones appear in the TCRdb table, and some are missing; sequencing was by immunoSEQ multiplex PCR. The profile covers roughly 760,000 clones, with around 72% appearing a single time and about 1.8% taken by the ten largest. In its sample, this clone was seen once. Its antigen remains unknown. The germline gives CDR1 SGHNT, CDR2 YYREEE (reference sequence). Between the trimmed V and J ends, which lost 1 base and 0 bases, there was a span of 1 base. The CDR3 loop spans 12 amino acids. The chain joins TRBV5-4 to TRBJ2-5; D ambiguous. This TCR came from a woman aged 30 to 39 in good health. Source material: memory CD4+ T cells sorted from blood. The subset: CD45RA-negative fraction. CDR3 nucleotide sequence: TGTGCCAGCAGCTTGAACCAAGAGACCCAGTACTTC. Translation gives CASSLNQETQYF. Variable domain in full (rest from reference TRBV5-4 and TRBJ2-5): ETGVTQSPTHLIKTRGQQVTLRCSSQSGHNTVSWYQQALGQGPQFIFQYYREEENGRGNFPPRFSGLQFPNYSSELNVNALELDDSALYLCASSLNQETQYFGPGTRLLVL.